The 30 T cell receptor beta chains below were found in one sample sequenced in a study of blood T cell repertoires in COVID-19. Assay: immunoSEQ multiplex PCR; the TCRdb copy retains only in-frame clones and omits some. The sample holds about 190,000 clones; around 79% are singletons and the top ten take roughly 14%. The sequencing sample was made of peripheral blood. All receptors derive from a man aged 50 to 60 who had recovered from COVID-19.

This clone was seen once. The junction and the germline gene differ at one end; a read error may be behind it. CDR3 protein: CASTKHGQVRNQPQHF. In DNA form, the CDR3 reads TGTGCCAGCACCAAACACGGACAGGTGAGAAATCAACCCCAGCATTTT. The V and J genes are TRBV28 and TRBJ1-5; 7 bases agree with TRBD1. This CDR3 has 16 residues. Germline V gene lookup returns CDR1 MDHEN and CDR2 SYDVKM.

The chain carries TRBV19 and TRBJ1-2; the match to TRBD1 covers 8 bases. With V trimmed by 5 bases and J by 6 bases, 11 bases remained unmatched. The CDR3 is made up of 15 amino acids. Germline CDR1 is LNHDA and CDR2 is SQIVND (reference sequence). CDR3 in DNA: TGTGCCAGTAGTGCGAGGACAGGGAAATATAATGGCTACACCTTC. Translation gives CASSARTGKYNGYTF.

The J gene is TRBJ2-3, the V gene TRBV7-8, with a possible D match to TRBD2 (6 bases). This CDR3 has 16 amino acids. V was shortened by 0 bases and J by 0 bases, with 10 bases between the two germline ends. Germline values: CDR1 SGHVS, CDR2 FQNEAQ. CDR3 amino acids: CASSLASGHSTDTQYF. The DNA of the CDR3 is TGTGCCAGCAGCTTAGCTAGCGGACATAGCACAGATACGCAGTATTTT.

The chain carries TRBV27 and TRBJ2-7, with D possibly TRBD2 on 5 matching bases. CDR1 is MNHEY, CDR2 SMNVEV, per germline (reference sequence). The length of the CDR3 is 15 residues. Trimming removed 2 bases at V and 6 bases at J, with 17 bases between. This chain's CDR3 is CASSLVDSLLREQYF. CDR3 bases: TGTGCCAGCAGTTTAGTGGACTCACTGTTACGCGAGCAGTACTTC.

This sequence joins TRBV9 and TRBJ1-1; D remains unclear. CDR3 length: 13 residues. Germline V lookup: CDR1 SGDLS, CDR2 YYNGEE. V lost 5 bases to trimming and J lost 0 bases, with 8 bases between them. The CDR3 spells CASRRGMNTEAFF. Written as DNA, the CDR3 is TGTGCCAGCAGGCGAGGGATGAACACTGAAGCTTTCTTT.

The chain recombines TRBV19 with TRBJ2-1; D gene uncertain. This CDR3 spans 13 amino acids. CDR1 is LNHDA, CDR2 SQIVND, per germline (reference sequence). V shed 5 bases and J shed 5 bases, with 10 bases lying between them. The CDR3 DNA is TGTGCCAGTAGTCGGGTCTTACACAATGAGCAGTTCTTC. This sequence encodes CASSRVLHNEQFF.

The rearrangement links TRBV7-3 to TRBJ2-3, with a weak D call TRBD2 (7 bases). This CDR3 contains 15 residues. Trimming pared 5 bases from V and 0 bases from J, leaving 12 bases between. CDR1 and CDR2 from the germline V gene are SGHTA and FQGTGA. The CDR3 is CASSKGGDSTDTQYF. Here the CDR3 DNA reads TGTGCCAGCAGCAAAGGGGGGGATAGCACAGATACGCAGTATTTT.

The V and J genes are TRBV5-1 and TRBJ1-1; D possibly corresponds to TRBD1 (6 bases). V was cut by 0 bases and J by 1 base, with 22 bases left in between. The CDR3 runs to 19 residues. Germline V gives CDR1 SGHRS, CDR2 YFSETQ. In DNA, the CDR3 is TGCGCCAGCAGCTTGGAAGGCGCAGGGGTTGTGGGGGAGAACACTGAAGCTTTCTTT. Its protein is CASSLEGAGVVGENTEAFF.

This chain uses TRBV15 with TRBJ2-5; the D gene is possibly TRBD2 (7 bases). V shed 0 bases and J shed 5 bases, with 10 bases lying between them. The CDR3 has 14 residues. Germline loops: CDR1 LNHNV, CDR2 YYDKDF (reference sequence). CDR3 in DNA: TGTGCCACCAGCAGAGATAAGGGGGGGGAGACCCAGTACTTC. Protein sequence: CATSRDKGGETQYF.

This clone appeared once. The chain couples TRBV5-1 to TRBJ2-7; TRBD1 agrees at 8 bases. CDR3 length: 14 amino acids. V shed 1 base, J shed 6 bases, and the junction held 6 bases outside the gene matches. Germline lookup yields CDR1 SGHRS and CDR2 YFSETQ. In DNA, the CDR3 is TGCGCCAGCAGCTTGATAACAGGGGGGATCGAGCAGTACTTC. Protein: CASSLITGGIEQYF. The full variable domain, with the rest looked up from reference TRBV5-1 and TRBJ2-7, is KAGVTQTPRYLIKTRGQQVTLSCSPISGHRSVSWYQQTPGQGLQFLFEYFSETQRNKGNFPGRFSGRQFSNSRSEMNVSTLELGDSALYLCASSLITGGIEQYFGPGTRLTVT.

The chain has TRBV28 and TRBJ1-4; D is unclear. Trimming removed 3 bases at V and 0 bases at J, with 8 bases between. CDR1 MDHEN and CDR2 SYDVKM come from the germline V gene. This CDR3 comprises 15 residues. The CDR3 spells CASSFRPTTNEKLFF. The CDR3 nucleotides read TGTGCCAGCAGTTTTCGTCCTACAACTAATGAAAAACTGTTTTTT.

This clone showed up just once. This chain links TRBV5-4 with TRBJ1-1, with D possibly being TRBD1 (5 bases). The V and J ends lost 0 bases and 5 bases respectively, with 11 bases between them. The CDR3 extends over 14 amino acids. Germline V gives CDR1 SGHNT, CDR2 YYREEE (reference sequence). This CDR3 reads CASSLEGVWTEAFF. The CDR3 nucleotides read TGTGCCAGCAGCTTGGAAGGGGTGTGGACTGAAGCTTTCTTT.

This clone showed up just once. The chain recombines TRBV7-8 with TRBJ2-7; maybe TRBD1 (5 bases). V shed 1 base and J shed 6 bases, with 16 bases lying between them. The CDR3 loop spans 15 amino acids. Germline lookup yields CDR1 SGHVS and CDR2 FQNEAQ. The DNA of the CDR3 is TGTGCCAGCAGCTTAGAGGGAAGGGGTCTTTCCGAGCAGTACTTC. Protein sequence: CASSLEGRGLSEQYF. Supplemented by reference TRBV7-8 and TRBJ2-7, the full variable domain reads GAGVSQSPRYKVAKRGQDVALRCDPISGHVSLFWYQQALGQGPEFLTYFQNEAQLDKSGLPSDRFFAERPEGSVSTLKIQRTQQEDSAVYLCASSLEGRGLSEQYFGPGTRLTVT.

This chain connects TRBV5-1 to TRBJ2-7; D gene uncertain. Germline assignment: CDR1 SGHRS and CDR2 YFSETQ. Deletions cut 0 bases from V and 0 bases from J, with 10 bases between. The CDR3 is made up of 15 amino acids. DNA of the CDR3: TGCGCCAGCAGCTTGGGTCGCCAGGACTCCTACGAGCAGTACTTC. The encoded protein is CASSLGRQDSYEQYF.

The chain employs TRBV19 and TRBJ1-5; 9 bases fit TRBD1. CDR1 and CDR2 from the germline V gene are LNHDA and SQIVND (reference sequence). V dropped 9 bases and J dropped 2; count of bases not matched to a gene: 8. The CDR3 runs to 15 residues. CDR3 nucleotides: TGTGCCAGCGACCGGGACAGGGCTCGCAATCAGCCCCAGCATTTT. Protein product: CASDRDRARNQPQHF. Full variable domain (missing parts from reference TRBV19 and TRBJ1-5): DGGITQSPKYLFRKEGQNVTLSCEQNLNHDAMYWYRQDPGQGLRLIYYSQIVNDFQKGDIAEGYSVSREKKESFPLTVTSAQKNPTAFYLCASDRDRARNQPQHFGDGTRLSIL.

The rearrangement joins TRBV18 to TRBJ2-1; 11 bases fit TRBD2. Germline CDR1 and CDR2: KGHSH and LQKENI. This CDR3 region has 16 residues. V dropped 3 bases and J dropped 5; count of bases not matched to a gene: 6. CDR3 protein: CASSPQTSGAHNEQFF. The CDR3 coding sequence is TGTGCCAGCTCACCGCAGACTAGCGGGGCACACAATGAGCAGTTCTTC.

The CDR3 coding sequence is TGCGCCAGCAGCCGAGGCCAGGGGGCATATGGCTACACCTTC. It yields the protein CASSRGQGAYGYTF. This rearrangement joins TRBV4-1 to TRBJ1-2; the match to TRBD1 covers 8 bases. The V gene end was trimmed by 4 bases and the J gene end by 5 bases; junction bases not matched to a gene: 6. This CDR3 region has 14 residues. Germline V CDR1 and CDR2: MGHRA, YSYEKL.

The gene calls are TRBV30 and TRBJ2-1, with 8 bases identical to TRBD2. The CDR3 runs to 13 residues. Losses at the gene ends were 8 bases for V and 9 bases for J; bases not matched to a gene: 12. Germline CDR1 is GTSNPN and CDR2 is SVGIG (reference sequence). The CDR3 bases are TGTGCCGGGAAGAGAAGCGGGAGTACTGAGCAGTTCTTC. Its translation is CAGKRSGSTEQFF.

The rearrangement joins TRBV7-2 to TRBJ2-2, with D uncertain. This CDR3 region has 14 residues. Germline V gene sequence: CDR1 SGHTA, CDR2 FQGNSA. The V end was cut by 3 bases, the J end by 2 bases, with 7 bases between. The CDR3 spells CASSLRPNTGELFF. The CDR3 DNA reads TGTGCCAGCAGCTTGAGGCCTAACACCGGGGAGCTGTTTTTT.

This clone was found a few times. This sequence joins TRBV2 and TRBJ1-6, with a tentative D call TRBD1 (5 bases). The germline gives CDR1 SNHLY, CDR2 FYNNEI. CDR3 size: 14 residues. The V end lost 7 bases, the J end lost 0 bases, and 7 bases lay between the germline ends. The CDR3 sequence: CASNRGSYNSPLHF. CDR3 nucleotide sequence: TGTGCCAGCAATAGGGGCTCCTATAATTCACCCCTCCACTTT.

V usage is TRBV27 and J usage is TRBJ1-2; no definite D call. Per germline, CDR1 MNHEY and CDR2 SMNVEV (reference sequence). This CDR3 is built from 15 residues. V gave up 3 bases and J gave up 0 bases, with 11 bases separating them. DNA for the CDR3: TGTGCCAGCAGTTTTTCGGTCGGAGCTAACTATGGCTACACCTTC. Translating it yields CASSFSVGANYGYTF.

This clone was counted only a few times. DNA for the CDR3: TGTGCCAGCAGTTACATCGGTCGATCAGCGGGAGACCCCCAAGAGACCCAGTACTTC. It is translated as CASSYIGRSAGDPQETQYF. The rearrangement links TRBV6-2 or TRBV6-3 to TRBJ2-5; 8 bases match TRBD2. The length of the CDR3 is 19 residues. J gave up 1 base and V 2 bases, and 15 bases lay outside the gene matches. The germline V gene has CDR1 MNHEY and CDR2 SVGEGT.

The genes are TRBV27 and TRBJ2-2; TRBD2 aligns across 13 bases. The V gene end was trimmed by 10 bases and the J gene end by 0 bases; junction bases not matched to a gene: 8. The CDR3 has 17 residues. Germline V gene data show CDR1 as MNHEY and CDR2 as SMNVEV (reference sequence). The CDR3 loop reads CATRTSGRRSNTGELFF. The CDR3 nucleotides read TGTGCCACCCGGACTAGCGGGAGAAGGTCGAACACCGGGGAGCTGTTTTTT.

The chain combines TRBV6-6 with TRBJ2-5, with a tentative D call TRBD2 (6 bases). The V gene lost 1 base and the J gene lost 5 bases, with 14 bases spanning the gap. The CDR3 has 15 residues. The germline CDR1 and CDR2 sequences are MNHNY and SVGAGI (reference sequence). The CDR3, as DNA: TGTGCCAGCAGTTACTTTGCGGGACGGGGGGAGACCCAGTACTTC. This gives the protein CASSYFAGRGETQYF.

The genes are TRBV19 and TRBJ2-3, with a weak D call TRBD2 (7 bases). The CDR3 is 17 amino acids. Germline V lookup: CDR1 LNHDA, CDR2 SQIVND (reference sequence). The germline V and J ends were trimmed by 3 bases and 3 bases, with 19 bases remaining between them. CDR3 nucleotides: TGTGCCAGTAGTATGCAACGGGGGGCCGAATTAACAGATACGCAGTATTTT. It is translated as CASSMQRGAELTDTQYF.

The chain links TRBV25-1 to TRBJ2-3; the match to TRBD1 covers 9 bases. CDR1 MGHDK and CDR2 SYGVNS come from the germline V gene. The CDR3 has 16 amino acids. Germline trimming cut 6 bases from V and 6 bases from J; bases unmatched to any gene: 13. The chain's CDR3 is CASRTTPGTGSDTQYF. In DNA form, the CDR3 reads TGTGCCAGCAGAACTACACCCGGGACAGGGAGTGATACGCAGTATTTT.

This CDR3 reads CASSPRLASYNEQFF. CDR3 nucleotides: TGTGCCAGCAGCCCCCGACTAGCGTCATACAATGAGCAGTTCTTC. The chain recombines TRBV9 with TRBJ2-1, with TRBD2 matching over 8 bases. This CDR3 region has 15 residues. Germline CDR1 reads SGDLS; CDR2 reads YYNGEE. V lost 4 bases and J lost 4; bases outside the gene matches: 7. The whole variable domain, remainder taken from reference TRBV9 and TRBJ2-1, is DSGVTQTPKHLITATGQRVTLRCSPRSGDLSVYWYQQSLDQGLQFLIQYYNGEERAKGNILERFSAQQFPDLHSELNLSSLELGDSALYFCASSPRLASYNEQFFGPGTRLTVL.

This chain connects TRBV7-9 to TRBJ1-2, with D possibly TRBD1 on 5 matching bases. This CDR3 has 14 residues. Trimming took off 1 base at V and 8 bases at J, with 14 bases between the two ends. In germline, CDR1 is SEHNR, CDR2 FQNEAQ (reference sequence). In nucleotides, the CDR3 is TGTGCCAGCAGCTTAGAAGAGGGACTGGGGGGCTACACCTTC. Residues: CASSLEEGLGGYTF.

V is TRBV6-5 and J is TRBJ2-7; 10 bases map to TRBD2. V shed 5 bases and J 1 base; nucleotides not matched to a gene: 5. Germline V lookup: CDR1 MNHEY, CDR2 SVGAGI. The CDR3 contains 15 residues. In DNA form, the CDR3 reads TGTGCCAGCAGTCTAGCGGGAGAGGCGTCCTACGAGCAGTACTTC. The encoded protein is CASSLAGEASYEQYF.

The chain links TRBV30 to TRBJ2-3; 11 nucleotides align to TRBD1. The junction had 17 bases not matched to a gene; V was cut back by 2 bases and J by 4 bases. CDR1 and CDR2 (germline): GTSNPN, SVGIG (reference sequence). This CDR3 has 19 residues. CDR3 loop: CAWSTESGTGGRYADTQYF. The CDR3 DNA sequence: TGTGCCTGGAGTACTGAATCCGGGACAGGGGGTCGGTACGCAGATACGCAGTATTTT.